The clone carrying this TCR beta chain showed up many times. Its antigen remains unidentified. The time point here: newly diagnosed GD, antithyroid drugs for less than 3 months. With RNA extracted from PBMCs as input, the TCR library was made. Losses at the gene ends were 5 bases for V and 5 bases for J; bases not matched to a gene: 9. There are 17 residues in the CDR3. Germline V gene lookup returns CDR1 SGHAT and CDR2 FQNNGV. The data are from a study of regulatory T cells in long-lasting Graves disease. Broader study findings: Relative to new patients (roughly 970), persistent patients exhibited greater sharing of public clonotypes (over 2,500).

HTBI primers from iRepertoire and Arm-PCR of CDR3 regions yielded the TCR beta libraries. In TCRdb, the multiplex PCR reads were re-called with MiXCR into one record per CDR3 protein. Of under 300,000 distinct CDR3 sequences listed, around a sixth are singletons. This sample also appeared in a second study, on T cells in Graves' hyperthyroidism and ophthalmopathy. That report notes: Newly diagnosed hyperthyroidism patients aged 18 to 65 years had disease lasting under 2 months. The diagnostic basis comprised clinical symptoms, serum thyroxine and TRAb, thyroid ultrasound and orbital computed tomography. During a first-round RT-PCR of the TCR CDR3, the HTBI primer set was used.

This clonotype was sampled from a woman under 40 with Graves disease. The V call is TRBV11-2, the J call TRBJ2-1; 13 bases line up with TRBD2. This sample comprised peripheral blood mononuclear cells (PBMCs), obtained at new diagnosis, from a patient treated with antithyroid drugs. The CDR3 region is CASSARLTSGGNNEQFF. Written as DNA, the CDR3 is TGTGCCAGCAGCGCTCGTCTGACTAGCGGGGGGAACAATGAGCAGTTCTTC.